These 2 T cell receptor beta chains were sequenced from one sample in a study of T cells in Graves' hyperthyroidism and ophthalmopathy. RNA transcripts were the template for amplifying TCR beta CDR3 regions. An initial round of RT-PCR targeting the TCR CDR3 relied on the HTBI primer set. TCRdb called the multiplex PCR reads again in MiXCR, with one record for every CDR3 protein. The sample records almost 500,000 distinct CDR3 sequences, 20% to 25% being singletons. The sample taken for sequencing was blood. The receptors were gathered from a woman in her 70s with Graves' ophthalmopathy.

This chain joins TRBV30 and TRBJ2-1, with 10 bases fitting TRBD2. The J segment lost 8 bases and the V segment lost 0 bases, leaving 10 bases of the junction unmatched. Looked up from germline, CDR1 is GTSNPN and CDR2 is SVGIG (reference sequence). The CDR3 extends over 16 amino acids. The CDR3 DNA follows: TGTGCCTGGAGTGTGCCTCGAGCGGGAGGGCCCTATGAGCAGTTCTTC. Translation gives CAWSVPRAGGPYEQFF.

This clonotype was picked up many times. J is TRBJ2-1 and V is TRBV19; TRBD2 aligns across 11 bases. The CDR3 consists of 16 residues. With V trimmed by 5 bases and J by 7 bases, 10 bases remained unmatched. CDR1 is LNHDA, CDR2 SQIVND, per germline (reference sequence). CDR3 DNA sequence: TGTGCCAGTAGTCTAACCGGGACTAGCGGAGAAAATGAGCAGTTCTTC. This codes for CASSLTGTSGENEQFF.